Listed below are T cell receptor beta chains from one sample, sequenced in a study of blood T cells in healthy people across ages. TCRdb re-called the 5' RACE reads with MiXCR, one entry per CDR3 protein. The sample contains over 500,000 distinct CDR3 sequences, 52% of which appear only once. Sequenced input: blood. The origin of the receptors is a woman aged 80 or over in good health. CDR3s include the opening cysteine and the closing phenylalanine or tryptophan. The order of the fields is J gene, V gene, CDR3 protein.

TRBJ2-3 | TRBV20-1 | CSAPKTSPMDTQYF
TRBJ2-7 | TRBV7-8 | CASSVAGRVSEQYF
TRBJ1-2 | TRBV5-1 | CASSLSTGQEYSYTF
TRBJ1-1 | TRBV7-8 | CASSSNRIPAMSTEAFF
TRBJ2-1 | TRBV28 | CASREPGASYNEQFF
TRBJ2-3 | TRBV20-1 | CSASPVAGTTDTQYF
TRBJ2-7 | TRBV25-1 | CASRGPRDRGFSYEQYF
TRBJ1-5 | TRBV2 | CASSNRDRDLSQPQHF
NA | TRBV29-1 | CSVDTDFGETQYF
TRBJ2-3 | TRBV12-5 | CASGRDWGDTQYF
TRBJ1-5 | TRBV12-3/TRBV12-4 | CASSPSPWRMGNQPQHF
NA | TRBV7-8 | CASSYQKASDEQYF
TRBJ2-1 | TRBV9 | CASSVRSGGQNNEQFF
TRBJ2-1 | TRBV5-1 | CASSWTSGDGEQFF
TRBJ1-2 | TRBV15 | CATSSGQSYGYTF
TRBJ2-4 | TRBV9 | CASSVDVGNIQYF
TRBJ2-3 | TRBV21-1 | CASTNERTTDTQYF
TRBJ2-6 | TRBV2 | CALNREANVLTF
TRBJ2-1 | TRBV6-2/TRBV6-3 | CAIKWREENNEQFF
TRBJ1-1 | TRBV6-6 | CASSYPIRANTEAFF
TRBJ2-5 | TRBV12-3/TRBV12-4 | CASSPRGPMVTQYF
TRBJ2-1 | TRBV7-2 | CASSPRQGGEQFF
TRBJ2-2 | TRBV2 | CATVRGQGYTGELFF
TRBJ2-2 | TRBV5-1 | CASSLRGAVAGELFF
TRBJ2-3 | TRBV19 | CASKETGDLTQYF
TRBJ1-4 | TRBV5-1 | CASSRTGTGINKKLFF
TRBJ2-4 | TRBV5-4 | CASSRGQGEYF
TRBJ1-1 | TRBV12-3/TRBV12-4 | CASTRGFVSTEAFF
TRBJ2-7 | TRBV2 | CASSGGRGTYEQYF
TRBJ2-3 | TRBV7-2 | CASSLTATRTDTQYF
TRBJ2-5 | TRBV29-1 | CSVEGPGQGKQETQYF
TRBJ2-7 | TRBV2 | CASSEAGVRDEQYF
TRBJ1-5 | TRBV7-9 | CASKRVTGVRGNQPQHF
TRBJ2-2 | TRBV15 | CATSRDLGLAGELFF
TRBJ2-5 | TRBV24-1 | CATSDPQRGGRETQYF
TRBJ2-5 | TRBV6-5 | CASSYDQRGAQETQYF
TRBJ2-3 | TRBV3-1 | CASSQFPSRVGDTQYF
TRBJ2-5 | TRBV20-1 | CSAQGGKETQYF
TRBJ2-2 | TRBV18 | CASSPMGNLYTGELFF
TRBJ1-2 | TRBV15 | CATSRVGRNYGYTF
NA | TRBV28 | CASKGLASSYNEQYF
TRBJ1-3 | TRBV27 | CASSPWDDPGNTIYF
NA | TRBV27 | CASVGRYEQYF
TRBJ1-2 | TRBV7-4 | CASSFRPSGYGYTF
TRBJ1-5 | TRBV12-3/TRBV12-4 | CASVSGGHNQPQHF
TRBJ2-1 | TRBV3-1 | CASSHGHQAGEQFF
TRBJ1-5 | TRBV20-1 | CSARAQLSNQPQHF